Listed here are 27 T cell receptor beta chains from one sample, sequenced in a study of cytomegalovirus exposure and HLA in healthy donors. PCR was performed using 60 Vbeta and 13 Jbeta primers. Assay: immunoSEQ multiplex PCR; the TCRdb copy retains only in-frame clones and omits some. The repertoire has fewer than 200,000 clones, about three quarters of them found once; the top ten carry approximately 2.8%. Sequenced material: PBMCs. Receptors originate from a woman in her thirties in good health and CMV-seronegative.

The chain carries TRBV7-2 and TRBJ1-1; 7 positions agree with TRBD1. V gave up 1 base and J gave up 5 bases; unmatched junction bases: 4. Per germline, CDR1 SGHTA and CDR2 FQGNSA. CDR3 length equals 14 residues. In nucleotides, the CDR3 is TGTGCCAGCAGCTTAGGACAGGGCCAAACTGAAGCTTTCTTT. It codes for CASSLGQGQTEAFF. Drawing the rest from reference TRBV7-2 and TRBJ1-1, the complete variable domain is GAGVSQSPSNKVTEKGKDVELRCDPISGHTALYWYRQSLGQGLEFLIYFQGNSAPDKSGLPSDRFSAERTGGSVSTLTIQRTQQEDSAVYLCASSLGQGQTEAFFGQGTRLTVV.

In its sample, this clone was seen a few times. The chain joins TRBV7-2 to TRBJ2-5; D remains ambiguous. CDR3 size: 14 residues. V was clipped by 5 bases and J by 5 bases, with 15 bases between them. Germline V gene data show CDR1 as SGHTA and CDR2 as FQGNSA. For the CDR3, the DNA is TGTGCCAGCAGCGTTTTCGGTTCCTTGGAGACCCAGTACTTC. Translated, it gives CASSVFGSLETQYF. The full variable domain, in which reference TRBV7-2 and TRBJ2-5 provide the parts outside the CDR3, is GAGVSQSPSNKVTEKGKDVELRCDPISGHTALYWYRQSLGQGLEFLIYFQGNSAPDKSGLPSDRFSAERTGGSVSTLTIQRTQQEDSAVYLCASSVFGSLETQYFGPGTRLLVL.

Only one count was recorded for this clone. The CDR3 nucleotides read TGTGCCAGCAGCCCCCGGGGGGGCTCTGGAGGCTACACCTTC. It translates to CASSPRGGSGGYTF. V and J are TRBV5-6 and TRBJ1-2, with D maybe TRBD1 (6 bases). Germline CDR1 is SGHDT and CDR2 is YYEEEE. The ends were cut back, 4 bases at V and 8 bases at J, with 18 bases in the middle. CDR3 length equals 14 residues. Full variable domain (missing parts from reference TRBV5-6 and TRBJ1-2): DAGVTQSPTHLIKTRGQQVTLRCSPKSGHDTVSWYQQALGQGPQFIFQYYEEEERQRGNFPDRFSGHQFPNYSSELNVNALLLGDSALYLCASSPRGGSGGYTFGSGTRLTVV.

This clone has a handful of counts. The chain recombines TRBV9 with TRBJ1-6; D might be TRBD1 (6 bases). Germline lookup yields CDR1 SGDLS and CDR2 YYNGEE. The ends were cut back, 0 bases at V and 7 bases at J, with 11 bases in the middle. The CDR3 length is 15 residues. The CDR3 bases are TGTGCCAGCAGCGTAGAATACAGGGCAAATTCACCCCTCCACTTT. It translates to CASSVEYRANSPLHF.

J is TRBJ2-7 and V is TRBV19, with D possibly TRBD1 on 5 matching bases. Germline V gene sequence: CDR1 LNHDA, CDR2 SQIVND (reference sequence). The V gene lost 6 bases and the J gene lost 3 bases, with 12 bases spanning the gap. CDR3 length equals 13 residues. CDR3 sequence: CASSPSDSYEQYF. The CDR3 DNA reads as TGTGCCAGTAGCCCTTCTGACAGCTACGAGCAGTACTTC.

The chain links TRBV7-2 to TRBJ2-5; D possibly corresponds to TRBD2 (6 bases). V was trimmed by 4 bases and J by 3 bases, leaving 12 bases between them. Per the germline V gene, CDR1 is SGHTA and CDR2 is FQGNSA. The CDR3 length is 14 residues. The chain's CDR3 is CASSSVWGEETQYF. The CDR3 DNA follows: TGTGCCAGCAGCTCGGTGTGGGGGGAAGAGACCCAGTACTTC.

The CDR3 region is CASSPQGTPSYEQYF. The CDR3, as DNA: TGTGCCAGCAGTCCACAGGGGACCCCGTCCTACGAGCAGTACTTC. The chain employs TRBV6-1 and TRBJ2-7; 7 bases map to TRBD1. Germline V gene lookup returns CDR1 MNHNS and CDR2 SASEGT. V gave up 5 bases and J gave up 1 base; unmatched junction bases: 8. The CDR3 is made up of 15 amino acids.

About this clone itself: Other DNA sequences in this sample translate to the same CDR3. The chain uses TRBV5-1 and TRBJ1-1; D is unresolved. CDR1 SGHRS and CDR2 YFSETQ come from the germline V gene. The CDR3 is made up of 14 amino acids. V lost 1 base to trimming and J lost 2 bases, with 9 bases between them. The chain's CDR3 is CASSLQDLNTEAFF. The CDR3 DNA reads TGCGCCAGCAGCTTGCAGGATCTAAACACTGAAGCTTTCTTT.

CDR3 in amino acids: CASKAGPASTEAFF. CDR3 DNA: TGTGCCAGCAAGGCAGGGCCTGCTAGCACTGAAGCTTTCTTT. The chain is built from TRBV6-1 and TRBJ1-1; tentatively, D is TRBD1 (5 bases). The CDR3 totals 14 residues. Germline lookup yields CDR1 MNHNS and CDR2 SASEGT. V lost 7 bases and J lost 4, with 16 bases in between.

This chain joins TRBV5-4 and TRBJ2-4; TRBD1 might be the D (6 bases). The CDR3 runs to 15 residues. Trimming took off 5 bases at V and 8 bases at J, with 20 bases between the two ends. Looked up from germline, CDR1 is SGHNT and CDR2 is YYREEE (reference sequence). The CDR3 region has the DNA TGTGCCAGCAGGGTGATGGGGGCGCGGGTTGACATTCAGTACTTC. Its translation is CASRVMGARVDIQYF.

J is TRBJ2-2 and V is TRBV27; TRBD2 matches at 8 bases. Trimming removed 3 bases from V and 4 bases from J; junction bases left unmatched: 4. Germline values: CDR1 MNHEY, CDR2 SMNVEV (reference sequence). The CDR3 has 15 residues. The CDR3 region has the DNA TGTGCCAGCAGTTTCAAGCGGGAGCCCACCGGGGAGCTGTTTTTT. It yields the protein CASSFKREPTGELFF.

The chain recombines TRBV4-3 with TRBJ2-1; TRBD2 is a possible D gene (5 bases). V lost 3 bases and J lost 7, with 13 bases in between. The germline V gene encodes CDR1 LGHNA and CDR2 YSLEER. This CDR3 spans 14 amino acids. CDR3 loop: CASSQDGIKNEQFF. CDR3 sequence (DNA): TGCGCCAGCAGCCAGGACGGGATAAAGAATGAGCAGTTCTTC.

This clone was seen a few times. This sequence joins TRBV4-3 and TRBJ1-1, with TRBD1 identical over 9 bases. Trimming removed 1 base from V and 10 bases from J; junction bases left unmatched: 10. Germline lookup yields CDR1 LGHNA and CDR2 YSLEER. The CDR3 runs 15 residues. CDR3: CASSQAGTGFYVAFF. CDR3 in DNA: TGCGCCAGCAGCCAAGCCGGGACAGGGTTTTATGTAGCTTTCTTT.

This clone has more than one count but fewer than ten. The chain links TRBV5-6 to TRBJ2-7; tentatively, D is TRBD2 (6 bases). Germline lookup yields CDR1 SGHDT and CDR2 YYEEEE. The CDR3 contains 16 residues. V was trimmed by 2 bases and J by 5 bases, leaving 20 bases between them. The CDR3 DNA is TGTGCCAGCAGCTTTAGTTTTTCGGGGGTCCGGAACGAGCAGTACTTC. This encodes CASSFSFSGVRNEQYF.

Points on this clone: This may stem from a read error, because a much larger clone lies one nucleotide away. This chain joins TRBV27 and TRBJ2-7; 7 positions agree with TRBD1. Germline V gene sequence: CDR1 MNHEY, CDR2 SMNVEV (reference sequence). This CDR3 comprises 12 residues. V was pared by 4 bases and J by 4 bases, with 1 base of the junction left unmatched. The CDR3 DNA reads as TGTGCCAGCAGTTCGGGACAGTACGAGCAGTACTTC. Amino acids: CASSSGQYEQYF.

V gene TRBV28 combines with J gene TRBJ2-6, with D hard to call. The CDR3 has 15 amino acids. Germline V gives CDR1 MDHEN, CDR2 SYDVKM. V lost 8 bases to trimming and J lost 0 bases, with 11 bases between them. The CDR3 nucleotides are TGTGCCAGCGGCTTTTGGCTCTCTGGGGCCAACGTCCTGACTTTC. This translates into CASGFWLSGANVLTF.

V usage is TRBV7-2 and J usage is TRBJ2-1; D is unclear. CDR1 is SGHTA and CDR2 is FQGNSA in the germline V gene. The CDR3 length is 13 residues. V was pared by 3 bases and J by 4 bases, with 7 bases between. The CDR3 is CASSFRQYNEQFF. CDR3 bases: TGTGCCAGCAGCTTCAGGCAATACAATGAGCAGTTCTTC. Filled out from reference TRBV7-2 and TRBJ2-1, the complete variable domain reads GAGVSQSPSNKVTEKGKDVELRCDPISGHTALYWYRQSLGQGLEFLIYFQGNSAPDKSGLPSDRFSAERTGGSVSTLTIQRTQQEDSAVYLCASSFRQYNEQFFGPGTRLTVL.

This CDR3 reads CASSSTSGELAQYF. DNA for the CDR3: TGTGCCAGCAGCTCGACTAGCGGGGAGCTGGCGCAGTATTTT. This sequence joins TRBV7-2 and TRBJ2-3, with 11 positions matching TRBD2. The CDR3 has 14 amino acids. The V and J ends lost 4 bases and 10 bases, in that order; junction bases with no gene match: 7. In germline, CDR1 is SGHTA, CDR2 FQGNSA.

The V call is TRBV4-1, the J call TRBJ2-2; D uncertain. This CDR3 has 13 amino acids. V lost 3 bases and J 6 bases, leaving 8 bases between the germline ends. CDR1 is MGHRA, CDR2 YSYEKL, per germline. CDR3 bases: TGCGCCAGCAGCCACCCCTCCGCCGGGGAGCTGTTTTTT. It is translated as CASSHPSAGELFF.

The rearrangement joins TRBV7-3 to TRBJ2-1; tentatively, D is TRBD2 (6 bases). Germline-derived CDR1 and CDR2 are SGHTA and FQGTGA. The germline V and J ends were trimmed by 3 bases and 7 bases, with 13 bases remaining between them. There are 14 residues in the CDR3. CDR3 loop: CASSFTTGENEQFF. In DNA form, the CDR3 reads TGTGCCAGCAGCTTTACGACGGGGGAGAATGAGCAGTTCTTC.

The chain employs TRBV2 and TRBJ1-5; perhaps TRBD1 as D (5 bases). Germline V gives CDR1 SNHLY, CDR2 FYNNEI. V was trimmed by 6 bases and J by 6 bases, leaving 15 bases between them. This CDR3 has 14 residues. DNA of the CDR3: TGTGCCAGCAGCCAGACTCTCCAGGGTCAGCCCCAGCATTTT. Translation: CASSQTLQGQPQHF.

V usage is TRBV30 and J usage is TRBJ1-5; 7 bases align to TRBD1. The V gene's germline CDR1 is GTSNPN and CDR2 SVGIG (reference sequence). The CDR3 extends over 14 amino acids. The ends lost 3 bases at V and 1 base at J; junction bases unmatched: 3. CDR3 region: CAWRDRLSNQPQHF. In DNA form, the CDR3 reads TGTGCCTGGAGGGACAGGCTGAGCAATCAGCCCCAGCATTTT.

The V gene is TRBV5-8, the J gene TRBJ2-1, with D tentatively TRBD2 (6 bases). The CDR3 totals 15 residues. The V end was cut by 4 bases, the J end by 4 bases, with 15 bases between. Germline values: CDR1 SGHTS, CDR2 YDEGEE. The CDR3 spells CASSLSGVLYNEQFF. The CDR3 region has the DNA TGTGCCAGCAGCCTATCGGGGGTCCTGTACAATGAGCAGTTCTTC.

V and J are TRBV5-5 and TRBJ2-3; D perhaps matches TRBD2 (6 bases). CDR3 length: 14 amino acids. The V gene's germline CDR1 is SGHKS and CDR2 YYEKEE (reference sequence). V dropped 5 bases and J dropped 2 bases, with 12 bases sitting between them. As DNA, the CDR3 is TGTGCCAGCAGTTTTAGCGGCCTCACAGATACGCAGTATTTT. Translating it yields CASSFSGLTDTQYF.

The chain recombines TRBV18 with TRBJ2-1; unclear D gene. The CDR3 is 12 residues long. The germline V gene has CDR1 KGHSH and CDR2 LQKENI. V was pared by 2 bases and J by 8 bases, with 7 bases between. The CDR3 coding sequence is TGTGCCAGCTCACCATCACAATATGAGCAGTTCTTC. Its protein is CASSPSQYEQFF.

The rearrangement uses TRBV11-2 and TRBJ1-1; possibly TRBD1 for D (5 bases). The CDR3 loop spans 15 amino acids. Trimming cost V 4 bases and J 5 bases, with 17 bases left between them. CDR1 is SGHAT, CDR2 FQNNGV, per germline. In DNA form, the CDR3 reads TGTGCCAGCAGCTCGCCCCTGGGGGGAAGAACTGAAGCTTTCTTT. Translated: CASSSPLGGRTEAFF.

The rearrangement joins TRBV7-8 to TRBJ1-5, with D tentatively TRBD1 (6 bases). Germline CDR1 is SGHVS and CDR2 is FQNEAQ. CDR3 length equals 14 residues. The V end lost 5 bases, the J end lost 7 bases, and 15 bases lay between the germline ends. The CDR3 reads CASSNRVVRQPQHF. CDR3 nucleotides: TGTGCCAGCAGCAACAGGGTAGTAAGGCAGCCCCAGCATTTT.